The 18 T cell receptor beta chains listed next were all sequenced from one sample in a study of response to subunit inactivated influenza vaccine. MiXCR was run by TCRdb on the RT-PCR reads, yielding one entry per CDR3 protein. Counted here are roughly 670,000 distinct CDR3 sequences, around 13% occurring once; the ten biggest clones make up less than 8.5%. Sequences were derived from PBMCs from blood, sampled around 14 days before vaccination. These receptors were obtained from a man in his fifties who received an inactivated influenza vaccine.

This clonotype was seen more than once but under ten times. V and J are TRBV5-1 and TRBJ2-3, with 12 bases fitting TRBD2. This CDR3 has 17 amino acids. The V segment lost 0 bases and the J segment 3 bases; nucleotides outside the gene matches: 5. Germline-derived CDR1 and CDR2 are SGHRS and YFSETQ. CDR3 DNA: TGCGCCAGCAGCTTGGCCTCGACTAGCGGGGGAACAGATACGCAGTATTTT. As protein: CASSLASTSGGTDTQYF.

This clonotype was found a few times. Germline is not matched at one junction end, which may reflect a read error. The J gene is TRBJ2-3, the V gene TRBV12-3 or TRBV12-4; D gene unclear. The CDR3 has 14 residues. This CDR3 reads CASSLESSVDTQYF. The DNA for the CDR3 is TGTGCCAGCAGCTTAGAATCCTCCGTTGATACGCAGTATTTT.

This chain links TRBV15 with TRBJ2-6; D is unclear. This CDR3 is built from 15 residues. V shed 1 base and J shed 4 bases, with 8 bases lying between them. The germline V gene encodes CDR1 LNHNV and CDR2 YYDKDF (reference sequence). CDR3 nucleotide sequence: TGTGCCACCAGCAGAGGAGTTACCGGGGCCAACGTCCTGACTTTC. Protein product: CATSRGVTGANVLTF.

The sample holds a few counts of this clonotype. The V call is TRBV5-1, the J call TRBJ2-3; TRBD1 matches at 11 bases. The CDR3 totals 15 residues. V was pared by 4 bases and J by 6 bases, with 7 bases of the junction left unmatched. Germline V CDR1 and CDR2: SGHRS, YFSETQ. The CDR3 spells CASSAGQGAWDTQYF. As DNA, the CDR3 is TGCGCCAGCAGCGCCGGACAGGGGGCATGGGATACGCAGTATTTT.

V and J are TRBV28 and TRBJ1-4; D remains unclear. Trimming took off 6 bases at V and 7 bases at J, with 24 bases between the two ends. The CDR3 spans 17 residues. CDR1 is MDHEN and CDR2 is SYDVKM in the germline V gene. The CDR3 region has the DNA TGTGCCAGCAGCCCGTCCGTCATTAGGGTAAAGGCTGAAAAACTGTTTTTT. It is translated as CASSPSVIRVKAEKLFF.

At least ten counts were recorded for this clonotype. This chain joins TRBV29-1 and TRBJ2-3; 8 bases map to TRBD1. V trimming: 7 bases; J trimming: 1 base; junction bases outside the gene matches: 7. The V gene's germline CDR1 is SQVTM and CDR2 ANQGSEA. This CDR3 is 14 amino acids long. The CDR3 DNA is TGCAGCGCTTGGACAGGGATAGGCACAGATACGCAGTATTTT. Residues: CSAWTGIGTDTQYF.

V usage is TRBV24-1 and J usage is TRBJ2-1; no clear D. V gave up 4 bases and J gave up 9 bases, with 15 bases separating them. The CDR3 length is 14 residues. Germline assignment: CDR1 KGHDR and CDR2 SFDVKD. The CDR3 coding sequence is TGTGCCACCAGTGACCCCGGACGGGCCGGTGAGCAGTTCTTC. Translation gives CATSDPGRAGEQFF.

The chain has TRBV5-5 and TRBJ2-7; 8 bases are a match to TRBD2. Germline lookup yields CDR1 SGHKS and CDR2 YYEKEE (reference sequence). This CDR3 has 15 amino acids. Trimming cost V 5 bases and J 2 bases; bases outside gene matches: 9. CDR3 in amino acids: CASRQGLDLAYEQYF. CDR3 DNA sequence: TGTGCCAGCAGGCAGGGACTAGACCTTGCCTACGAGCAGTACTTC. The variable domain in full, completed from reference TRBV5-5 and TRBJ2-7, reads DAGVTQSPTHLIKTRGQQVTLRCSPISGHKSVSWYQQVLGQGPQFIFQYYEKEERGRGNFPDRFSARQFPNYSSELNVNALLLGDSALYLCASRQGLDLAYEQYFGPGTRLTVT.

This clonotype came up a few times. The rearrangement uses TRBV12-3 or TRBV12-4 and TRBJ2-7; D may be TRBD2 (5 bases). The CDR3 has 14 amino acids. V shed 3 bases and J shed 1 base, with 10 bases lying between them. Written as DNA, the CDR3 is TGTGCCAGCAGTTTGAGAGCGGCTTCCTACGAGCAGTACTTC. Its protein product is CASSLRAASYEQYF.

This clonotype was detected many times. This chain uses TRBV9 with TRBJ2-1; D might be TRBD2 (7 bases). The CDR3 loop spans 17 amino acids. Trimming stripped 3 bases from V and 7 bases from J, with 23 bases between. Germline V gene data show CDR1 as SGDLS and CDR2 as YYNGEE. CDR3 amino acids: CASSAAFWEGEVNEQFF. The DNA for the CDR3 is TGTGCCAGCAGCGCCGCCTTCTGGGAGGGGGAGGTTAATGAGCAGTTCTTC.

The chain is built from TRBV29-1 and TRBJ1-2; D possibly corresponds to TRBD1 (5 bases). The CDR3 totals 14 residues. The germline CDR1 and CDR2 sequences are SQVTM and ANQGSEA. The germline V and J ends were trimmed by 4 bases and 3 bases, with 15 bases remaining between them. The CDR3, as DNA: TGCAGCGTTGGGATCGGGACCCAGGACTATGGCTACACCTTC. Its protein is CSVGIGTQDYGYTF.

The chain employs TRBV7-2 and TRBJ1-6; D may be TRBD1 (5 bases). The CDR3 is made up of 16 amino acids. Germline V gives CDR1 SGHTA, CDR2 FQGNSA. The V and J ends lost 5 bases and 6 bases respectively, with 17 bases between them. The DNA of the CDR3 is TGTGCCAGCAGCGTTTCCGGGACGGAGGCTAATTCACCCCTCCACTTT. Translated: CASSVSGTEANSPLHF.

This clonotype was seen at least ten times. This chain connects TRBV28 to TRBJ2-1, with D possibly TRBD1 on 5 matching bases. Trimming removed 6 bases at V and 5 bases at J, with 26 bases between. The germline CDR1 and CDR2 sequences are MDHEN and SYDVKM. This CDR3 contains 18 residues. In nucleotides, the CDR3 is TGTGCCAGCAGCCCCATCACCCCCCAGGGAACTACTGACAATGAGCAGTTCTTC. Translated: CASSPITPQGTTDNEQFF.

The chain employs TRBV10-3 and TRBJ2-1; the match to TRBD1 covers 8 bases. CDR1 is ENHRY, CDR2 SYGVKD, per germline. The junction had 11 bases not matched to a gene; V was cut back by 0 bases and J by 10 bases. The CDR3 has 16 amino acids. The CDR3 nucleotides read TGTGCCATCAGTGAGTCAGGACAGGGTAATACGGGGGAGCAGTTCTTC. Amino acid sequence: CAISESGQGNTGEQFF.

This clonotype was seen at least ten times. One end of the junction fails to match germline, which may point to a read error. The chain uses TRBV7-2 and TRBJ2-1; 9 positions agree with TRBD2. Germline V gene sequence: CDR1 SGHTA, CDR2 FQGNSA. The length of the CDR3 is 15 residues. Written as DNA, the CDR3 is TGTGCCAGCAGGTTAGCGGGAGCCCCCTACAATGAGCAGTTCTTC. Encoded protein: CASRLAGAPYNEQFF.

The J gene is TRBJ1-5, the V gene TRBV7-2; no reliable D call. CDR3 length: 14 residues. The germline V gene encodes CDR1 SGHTA and CDR2 FQGNSA. V was clipped by 4 bases and J by 2 bases, with 9 bases between them. CDR3 region: CASSYPWGNQPQHF. The DNA for the CDR3 is TGTGCCAGCAGCTACCCCTGGGGCAATCAGCCCCAGCATTTT. Based on the CDR3 plus reference TRBV7-2 and TRBJ1-5, the full variable domain is GAGVSQSPSNKVTEKGKDVELRCDPISGHTALYWYRQSLGQGLEFLIYFQGNSAPDKSGLPSDRFSAERTGGSVSTLTIQRTQQEDSAVYLCASSYPWGNQPQHFGDGTRLSIL.

This CDR3 is CASSLGLAGAKPYNEQFF. The CDR3 coding sequence is TGTGCCAGCAGTTTAGGTCTAGCGGGGGCCAAGCCATACAATGAGCAGTTCTTC. This chain joins TRBV12-3 or TRBV12-4 and TRBJ2-1, with 10 bases matching TRBD2. The CDR3 covers 18 residues. Germline trimming cut 1 base from V and 4 bases from J; bases unmatched to any gene: 10.

The gene calls are TRBV27 and TRBJ1-2; D is perhaps TRBD1 (5 bases). With 2 bases removed from V and 8 bases from J, the gap between germline ends came to 18 bases. This CDR3 comprises 15 residues. Per germline, CDR1 MNHEY and CDR2 SMNVEV (reference sequence). DNA for the CDR3: TGTGCCAGCAGTTTAAATCCGGGGGGAGCGTGGGGCTACACCTTC. Translating it yields CASSLNPGGAWGYTF.